Shown below are 18 T cell receptor beta chains from a single sample sequenced in a study of vaccination effects on CD4 cells after COVID-19. Clones were sequenced by immunoSEQ multiplex PCR, and TCRdb holds only the in-frame ones, with some missing. Of approximately 23,000 clones in the sample, 71% are singletons; the top ten hold under 15%. Ahead of sequencing, the ViraFEST assay grew antigen-specific CD4+ T cells using viral peptide pools. At the end of around 11 days of culture, CD4+ T cells were isolated. The healthy vaccine recipients, who had no prior SARS-CoV-2 infection, showed negative nucleocapsid antibodies. Their target antigens are unknown. The sample here was CD4+ T cells from PBMCs cultured with HCoV-OC43 spike peptides, taken before COVID-19 vaccination. Sample subset: HCoV-OC43 spike overlapping peptide pool stimulation. The receptors originated from a human donor who received a COVID-19 vaccine.

Written as DNA, the CDR3 is TGCGCCAGCAGCTTGGCCGAAGGTTGGGAGCAGTACTTC. Protein product: CASSLAEGWEQYF. The chain uses TRBV5-1 and TRBJ2-7; D is ambiguous. Per germline, CDR1 SGHRS and CDR2 YFSETQ. This CDR3 is 13 amino acids long. Trimming left V 0 bases short and J 7 bases short, with 11 bases between.

The chain joins TRBV7-8 to TRBJ2-3; D possibly corresponds to TRBD2 (6 bases). V lost 3 bases and J 0 bases, leaving 7 bases between the germline ends. From germline, CDR1 is SGHVS and CDR2 FQNEAQ. This CDR3 region has 14 residues. Here the CDR3 DNA reads TGTGCCAGCAGCTTGAGCGGGAGCACAGATACGCAGTATTTT. Translating it yields CASSLSGSTDTQYF.

The chain uses TRBV4-1 and TRBJ2-3; D is unclear. Trimming left V 6 bases short and J 0 bases short, with 10 bases between. The CDR3 loop spans 14 amino acids. CDR1 and CDR2 (germline): MGHRA, YSYEKL. CDR3 nucleotides: TGCGCCAGCAGGAAGGAGCCCAGCACAGATACGCAGTATTTT. It is translated as CASRKEPSTDTQYF.

The chain couples TRBV3-1 (or the pseudogene TRBV3-2) to TRBJ2-1, with 8 bases fitting TRBD2. From germline, CDR1 is LGHDT and CDR2 YNNKEL (reference sequence). The CDR3 spans 15 residues. The V gene end was trimmed by 2 bases and the J gene end by 6 bases; junction bases not matched to a gene: 6. CDR3 in amino acids: CASSQPGLGFNEQFF. The DNA of the CDR3 is TGTGCCAGCAGCCAACCGGGACTAGGATTCAATGAGCAGTTCTTC.

This clone occurred once. The gene calls are TRBV11-2 and TRBJ2-1, with 10 bases aligning to TRBD1. V trimming: 2 bases; J trimming: 9 bases; junction bases outside the gene matches: 10. CDR1 and CDR2 from the germline V gene are SGHAT and FQNNGV. The CDR3 covers 16 residues. This chain's CDR3 is CASSLSRDRGVGEQFF. Here the CDR3 DNA reads TGTGCCAGCAGCTTATCCCGGGACAGGGGTGTAGGTGAGCAGTTCTTC.

V gene TRBV19 combines with J gene TRBJ2-7; D ambiguous. The CDR3 runs to 13 residues. CDR1 is LNHDA, CDR2 SQIVND, per germline (reference sequence). Trimming left V 7 bases short and J 3 bases short, with 13 bases between. The CDR3 region is CASTPVLSYEQYF. The CDR3, as DNA: TGTGCCAGTACCCCTGTGTTGAGCTACGAGCAGTACTTC.

This clone was found a few times. This chain links TRBV28 with TRBJ1-2; D unresolved. The V end lost 5 bases, the J end lost 8 bases, and 9 bases lay between the germline ends. This CDR3 is built from 11 residues. Germline V CDR1 and CDR2: MDHEN, SYDVKM. The CDR3 DNA sequence: TGTGCCAGCAGTGGGGTCCGCGGCTACACCTTC. This gives the protein CASSGVRGYTF.

The rearrangement links TRBV5-6 to TRBJ2-7; tentative D call: TRBD2 (6 bases). Germline V CDR1 and CDR2: SGHDT, YYEEEE. This CDR3 has 14 amino acids. Deletions cut 3 bases from V and 2 bases from J, with 12 bases between. The CDR3 DNA sequence: TGTGCCAGCAGCTGGGGGGTCGGGCCCTACGAGCAGTACTTC. The encoded protein is CASSWGVGPYEQYF.

This rearrangement joins TRBV7-9 to TRBJ2-7; D might be TRBD1 (6 bases). Trimming cost V 2 bases and J 5 bases, with 13 bases left between them. This CDR3 spans 14 amino acids. Germline-derived CDR1 and CDR2 are SEHNR and FQNEAQ (reference sequence). In nucleotides, the CDR3 is TGTGCCAGCAGCTTACGAGCCAACAGGGACGAGCAGTACTTC. Translating gives CASSLRANRDEQYF.

The rearrangement joins TRBV7-7 to TRBJ1-1, with 8 nucleotides matching TRBD1. This CDR3 region has 13 residues. Losses at the gene ends were 5 bases for V and 3 bases for J; bases not matched to a gene: 2. Germline CDR1 and CDR2: SSHAT and FNYEAQ (reference sequence). The chain's CDR3 is CASSQQGDTEAFF. CDR3 sequence (DNA): TGTGCCAGCAGCCAACAGGGGGACACTGAAGCTTTCTTT.

The rearrangement joins TRBV5-1 to TRBJ2-7, with TRBD2 matching over 10 bases. V lost 1 base, J lost 3 bases, and 1 base stayed unmatched. Germline values: CDR1 SGHRS, CDR2 YFSETQ. The CDR3 runs 14 residues. The CDR3 sequence is CASSLSSGSYEQYF. Written as DNA, the CDR3 is TGCGCCAGCAGCTTGTCTAGCGGGAGCTACGAGCAGTACTTC. The full variable domain, rest sourced from reference TRBV5-1 and TRBJ2-7, is KAGVTQTPRYLIKTRGQQVTLSCSPISGHRSVSWYQQTPGQGLQFLFEYFSETQRNKGNFPGRFSGRQFSNSRSEMNVSTLELGDSALYLCASSLSSGSYEQYFGPGTRLTVT.

J is TRBJ2-7 and V is TRBV12-1. TRBV12-1 is flagged as a pseudogene. The length of the CDR3 is 14 residues. The CDR3 nucleotides read TGTGCCAGCAGCTTTCCCTTGGACCCCCACGAGCAGTACTTC. Its protein product is CASSFPLDPHEQYF.

This chain connects TRBV29-1 to TRBJ2-1; D is unresolved. The ends were cut back, 4 bases at V and 4 bases at J, with 14 bases in the middle. This CDR3 is 14 amino acids long. Germline CDR1 is SQVTM and CDR2 is ANQGSEA. The DNA of the CDR3 is TGCAGCGTTGCCCGGCTACTACAGTACAATGAGCAGTTCTTC. This sequence encodes CSVARLLQYNEQFF.

This clone was seen a handful of times. Within the sample, other DNA sequences also encode this same CDR3. The chain couples TRBV7-8 to TRBJ2-5; the match to TRBD1 covers 7 bases. CDR1 SGHVS and CDR2 FQNEAQ come from the germline V gene. The CDR3 consists of 14 residues. The J segment lost 5 bases and the V segment lost 0 bases, leaving 3 bases of the junction unmatched. CDR3 amino acids: CASSLAGGRETQYF. The CDR3 region has the DNA TGTGCCAGCAGCTTAGCAGGGGGCCGGGAGACCCAGTACTTC.

V usage is TRBV6-4 and J usage is TRBJ2-1, with 9 nucleotides matching TRBD2. The J segment lost 6 bases and the V segment lost 0 bases, leaving 3 bases of the junction unmatched. Germline V CDR1 and CDR2: MRHNA, SNTAGT. This CDR3 has 15 amino acids. CDR3 in amino acids: CASSDSAGGPNEQFF. As DNA, the CDR3 is TGTGCCAGCAGTGACTCGGCGGGGGGGCCCAATGAGCAGTTCTTC.

The V call is TRBV6-1, the J call TRBJ1-5, with TRBD1 matching over 10 bases. Looked up from germline, CDR1 is MNHNS and CDR2 is SASEGT. The CDR3 runs to 18 residues. V lost 2 bases to trimming and J lost 6 bases; unmatched junction nucleotides: 13. This chain's CDR3 is CASSESAGTGDRGQPQHF. CDR3 sequence (DNA): TGTGCCAGCAGTGAATCCGCCGGGACAGGGGATAGGGGTCAGCCCCAGCATTTT.

The CDR3 DNA follows: TGTGCCAGCAGTTTAAAGGGTCCCGGGGAGCTGTTTTTT. The encoded protein is CASSLKGPGELFF. This chain links TRBV27 with TRBJ2-2; no definite D call. Germline CDR1 MNHEY, CDR2 SMNVEV (reference sequence). The CDR3 is 13 amino acids. Trimming left V 2 bases short and J 6 bases short, with 7 bases between.

The chain couples TRBV2 to TRBJ2-4, with D unclear. Germline loops: CDR1 SNHLY, CDR2 FYNNEI. V lost 5 bases and J 8 bases, leaving 7 bases between the germline ends. The CDR3 contains 11 residues. As DNA, the CDR3 is TGTGCCAGCAGTTGGGCCTACATTCAGTACTTC. This codes for CASSWAYIQYF.